Below are 17 T cell receptor beta chains sequenced from a single sample in a study of Graves' ophthalmopathy and Graves' hyperthyroidism. Amplification of the TCR beta CDR3 regions used RNA transcripts (as template). HTBI primers served in a first-round RT-PCR, which a second-round multiplex PCR followed. Via MiXCR, TCRdb re-called the multiplex PCR reads, giving one row per CDR3 protein. The sample lists approximately 150,000 distinct CDR3 sequences, roughly two fifths seen once, with roughly 8.9% in the top ten. Input material: peripheral blood. The source is a man younger than 45 with Graves' ophthalmopathy.

This clonotype was detected ten times or more. The gene calls are TRBV3-1 and TRBJ2-5, with no clear D. The germline V and J ends were trimmed by 2 bases and 1 base, with 8 bases remaining between them. The CDR3 covers 14 residues. Germline values: CDR1 LGHDT, CDR2 YNNKEL (reference sequence). CDR3 in DNA: TGTGCCAGCAGCCAAAGGACCACCCAAGAGACCCAGTACTTC. This translates into CASSQRTTQETQYF.

This clonotype showed up many times. The chain has TRBV24-1 and TRBJ1-5; D possibly corresponds to TRBD1 (5 bases). Trimming cost V 9 bases and J 4 bases, with 18 bases left between them. Germline V lookup: CDR1 KGHDR, CDR2 SFDVKD. The CDR3 is 15 residues long. CDR3 sequence: CATGGSGSRNQPQHF. The CDR3 DNA sequence: TGTGCCACCGGGGGTTCGGGATCCAGAAATCAGCCCCAGCATTTT.

The table lists this clonotype with many counts. V is TRBV20-1 and J is TRBJ2-5; 7 bases map to TRBD2. Looked up from germline, CDR1 is DFQATT and CDR2 is SNEGSKA (reference sequence). CDR3 length: 14 amino acids. The V and J ends lost 2 bases and 5 bases, in that order; junction bases with no gene match: 8. The CDR3 DNA sequence: TGCAGTGCTAGATGGTGGGAGGGCCGGGAGACCCAGTACTTC. It is translated as CSARWWEGRETQYF.

This clonotype was seen a handful of times. This sequence joins TRBV24-1 and TRBJ2-5; perhaps TRBD1 as D (6 bases). Germline V lookup: CDR1 KGHDR, CDR2 SFDVKD. The CDR3 covers 13 residues. Trimming took 7 bases from V and 5 from J, leaving 13 bases between them. The CDR3 spells CATSKGGLETQYF. The CDR3, as DNA: TGTGCCACCAGCAAAGGGGGTTTGGAGACCCAGTACTTC.

This clonotype appeared a single time. The chain joins TRBV2 to TRBJ1-1; D uncertain. This CDR3 is built from 14 residues. The germline gives CDR1 SNHLY, CDR2 FYNNEI. Trimming shortened V by 6 bases and J by 0 bases, and 11 bases separated the two germline ends. DNA of the CDR3: TGTGCCAGCAGCTACCAGACTATGAACACTGAAGCTTTCTTT. This translates into CASSYQTMNTEAFF.

This clonotype was counted at least ten times. The CDR3 region is CASSTGYNQPQHF. DNA of the CDR3: TGTGCCAGCAGCACAGGATACAATCAGCCCCAGCATTTT. The chain recombines TRBV12-3 or TRBV12-4 with TRBJ1-5; D is perhaps TRBD1 (5 bases). This CDR3 is 13 amino acids long. Trimming cost V 6 bases and J 3 bases, with 9 bases left between them.

The V call is TRBV9, the J call TRBJ2-2; 7 positions match TRBD2. Germline CDR1 is SGDLS and CDR2 is YYNGEE. The CDR3 runs to 18 residues. The J segment lost 0 bases and the V segment lost 0 bases, leaving 8 bases of the junction unmatched. The CDR3 is CASSVGWEGITNTGELFF. CDR3 coding DNA: TGTGCCAGCAGCGTAGGGTGGGAGGGAATTACGAACACCGGGGAGCTGTTTTTT.

This clonotype was seen repeatedly, ten times or more. The chain uses TRBV19 and TRBJ1-1; D possibly corresponds to TRBD1 (6 bases). Germline lookup yields CDR1 LNHDA and CDR2 SQIVND (reference sequence). The CDR3 runs 14 residues. The V end lost 6 bases, the J end lost 1 base, and 12 bases lay between the germline ends. The CDR3 protein is CASRLQGENTEAFF. CDR3 sequence (DNA): TGTGCCAGTAGATTACAGGGTGAGAACACTGAAGCTTTCTTT. Filled out from reference TRBV19 and TRBJ1-1, the complete variable domain reads DGGITQSPKYLFRKEGQNVTLSCEQNLNHDAMYWYRQDPGQGLRLIYYSQIVNDFQKGDIAEGYSVSREKKESFPLTVTSAQKNPTAFYLCASRLQGENTEAFFGQGTRLTVV.

This chain joins TRBV7-2 and TRBJ1-5; D may be TRBD1 (6 bases). Germline assignment: CDR1 SGHTA and CDR2 FQGNSA. The germline V and J ends were trimmed by 10 bases and 4 bases, with 14 bases remaining between them. This CDR3 has 13 amino acids. CDR3 in amino acids: CATQQGPNQPQHF. Written as DNA, the CDR3 is TGTGCCACCCAACAGGGCCCGAATCAGCCCCAGCATTTT.

The gene calls are TRBV6-5 and TRBJ1-2; 8 nucleotides align to TRBD1. The V segment lost 4 bases and the J segment 6 bases; nucleotides outside the gene matches: 10. CDR1 is MNHEY and CDR2 is SVGAGI in the germline V gene. The CDR3 consists of 15 residues. The CDR3 sequence: CASSSGGQGGHGYTF. The CDR3 nucleotides read TGTGCCAGCAGTTCGGGTGGACAGGGCGGCCATGGCTACACCTTC.

The chain combines TRBV27 with TRBJ2-7; 8 positions agree with TRBD2. Trimming cost V 6 bases and J 2 bases; bases outside gene matches: 12. This CDR3 is 16 amino acids long. Germline V gives CDR1 MNHEY, CDR2 SMNVEV (reference sequence). CDR3 coding DNA: TGTGCCAGCAGCCCGTCGGTGGCGGGAGGAGCCTACGAGCAGTACTTC. Its translation is CASSPSVAGGAYEQYF.

The chain is built from TRBV7-9 and TRBJ2-7, with a tentative D call TRBD1 (7 bases). CDR3 size: 15 residues. The germline V and J ends were trimmed by 6 bases and 1 base, with 16 bases remaining between them. CDR1 SEHNR and CDR2 FQNEAQ come from the germline V gene (reference sequence). The CDR3 nucleotides read TGTGCCAGCAGTAGGGGGGACAGCCTTTCCTACGAGCAGTACTTC. Translating gives CASSRGDSLSYEQYF. The full variable domain, rest sourced from reference TRBV7-9 and TRBJ2-7, is DTGVSQNPRHKITKRGQNVTFRCDPISEHNRLYWYRQTLGQGPEFLTYFQNEAQLEKSRLLSDRFSAERPKGSFSTLEIQRTEQGDSAMYLCASSRGDSLSYEQYFGPGTRLTVT.

By share, this clonotype ranks as medium-sized. The chain joins TRBV6-2 or TRBV6-3 to TRBJ2-7, with TRBD2 matching over 7 bases. The V gene end was trimmed by 2 bases and the J gene end by 0 bases; junction bases not matched to a gene: 4. The CDR3 totals 15 residues. Germline CDR1 reads MNHEY; CDR2 reads SVGEGT. The CDR3 loop is CASSYAGEGSYEQYF. The CDR3 nucleotides are TGTGCCAGCAGTTACGCCGGGGAGGGCTCCTACGAGCAGTACTTC.

This clonotype was counted a few times. The rearrangement uses TRBV15 and TRBJ2-7, with TRBD2 matching 10 bases. The trim removed 1 base at V and 4 bases at J, leaving 10 bases unmatched. The CDR3 consists of 17 residues. Germline-derived CDR1 and CDR2 are LNHNV and YYDKDF (reference sequence). The CDR3 DNA follows: TGTGCCACCAGCAGAGCCCTGGTGGGACTAGCGAGGTACGAGCAGTACTTC. Protein sequence: CATSRALVGLARYEQYF. Supplemented by reference TRBV15 and TRBJ2-7, the full variable domain reads DAMVIQNPRYQVTQFGKPVTLSCSQTLNHNVMYWYQQKSSQAPKLLFHYYDKDFNNEADTPDNFQSRRPNTSFCFLDIRSPGLGDTAMYLCATSRALVGLARYEQYFGPGTRLTVT.

This clonotype was picked up many times. The V gene is TRBV30, the J gene TRBJ2-1; TRBD2 is a possible D gene (6 bases). The germline V gene encodes CDR1 GTSNPN and CDR2 SVGIG (reference sequence). This CDR3 contains 12 residues. Trimming cost V 3 bases and J 7 bases, with 10 bases left between them. CDR3 nucleotides: TGTGCCTGGAGGTCAAGCGGGAATGAGCAGTTCTTC. Its translation is CAWRSSGNEQFF. The full variable domain, rest sourced from reference TRBV30 and TRBJ2-1, is SQTIHQWPATLVQPVGSPLSLECTVEGTSNPNLYWYRQAAGRGLQLLFYSVGIGQISSEVPQNLSASRPQDRQFILSSKKLLLSDSGFYLCAWRSSGNEQFFGPGTRLTVL.

This sequence joins TRBV5-1 and TRBJ1-1; D uncertain. V lost 1 base to trimming and J lost 5 bases, with 9 bases between them. The CDR3 consists of 13 residues. Germline V gene lookup returns CDR1 SGHRS and CDR2 YFSETQ. This CDR3 is CASSLSVRTEAFF. CDR3 nucleotides: TGCGCCAGCAGCTTGTCAGTACGGACTGAAGCTTTCTTT.

Comments on this clonotype: Sequence at one end of the junction differs from germline and may be a read error. The CDR3 loop is CASSYSPGQKNTEAFF. CDR3 sequence (DNA): TGTGCCAGCAGCTACTCCCCGGGACAGAAGAACACTGAAGCTTTCTTT. The genes are TRBV6-2 or TRBV6-3 and TRBJ1-1, with TRBD1 matching 7 bases. This CDR3 has 16 residues. Germline V CDR1 and CDR2: MNHEY, SVGEGT.